This T cell receptor (beta chain) was profiled in a study of T cell responses to AZD1222 COVID-19 vaccine. Study as a whole: Second doses were pooled across both intervals (about 4 or about 12 weeks).

Assay: immunoSEQ multiplex PCR; the TCRdb copy retains only in-frame clones and omits some. The profile shows about 140,000 clones, about 86% of them singletons. This clone appeared once. Trimming left V 5 bases short and J 0 bases short, with 10 bases between. CDR1 and CDR2 from the germline V gene are MNHEY and SVGAGI. CDR3 length equals 15 residues. This clonotype originated in an adult in good health. V is TRBV6-5 and J is TRBJ2-2; no definite D call. The sample in question was peripheral blood, obtained on day 0 of AZD1222 vaccination. The CDR3 nucleotides are TGTGCCAGCAGTCAAAGCTGGGCGAACACCGGGGAGCTGTTTTTT. Translated, it gives CASSQSWANTGELFF.